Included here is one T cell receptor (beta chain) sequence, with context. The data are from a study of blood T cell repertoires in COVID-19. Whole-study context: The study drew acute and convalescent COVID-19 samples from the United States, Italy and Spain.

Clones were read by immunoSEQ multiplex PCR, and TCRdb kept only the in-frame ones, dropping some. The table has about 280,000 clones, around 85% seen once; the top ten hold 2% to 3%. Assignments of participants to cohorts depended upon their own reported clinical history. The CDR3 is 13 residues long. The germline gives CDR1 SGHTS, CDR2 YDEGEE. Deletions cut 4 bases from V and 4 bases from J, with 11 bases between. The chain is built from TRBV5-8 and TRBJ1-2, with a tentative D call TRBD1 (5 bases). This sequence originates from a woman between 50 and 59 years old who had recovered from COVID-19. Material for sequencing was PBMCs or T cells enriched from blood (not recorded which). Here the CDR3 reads CASSPDRSYGYTF. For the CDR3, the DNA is TGTGCCAGCAGCCCTGACAGATCCTATGGCTACACCTTC. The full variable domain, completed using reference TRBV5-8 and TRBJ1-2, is EAGVTQSPTHLIKTRGQQATLRCSPISGHTSVYWYQQALGLGLQFLLWYDEGEERNRGNFPPRFSGRQFPNYSSELNVNALELEDSALYLCASSPDRSYGYTFGSGTRLTVV.